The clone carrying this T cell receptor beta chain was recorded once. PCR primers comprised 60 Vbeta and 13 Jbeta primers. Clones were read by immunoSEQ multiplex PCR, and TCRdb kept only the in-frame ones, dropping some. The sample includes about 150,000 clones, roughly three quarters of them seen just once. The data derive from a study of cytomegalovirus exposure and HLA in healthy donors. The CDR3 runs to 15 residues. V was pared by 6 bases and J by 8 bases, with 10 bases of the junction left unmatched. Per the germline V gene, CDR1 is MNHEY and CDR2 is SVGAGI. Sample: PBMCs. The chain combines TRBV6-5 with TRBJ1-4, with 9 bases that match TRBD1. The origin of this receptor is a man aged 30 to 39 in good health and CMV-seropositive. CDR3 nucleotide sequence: TGTGCCAGCAGACCCAGGACAGGGGAGCGAGAAAAACTGTTTTTT. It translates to CASRPRTGEREKLFF.